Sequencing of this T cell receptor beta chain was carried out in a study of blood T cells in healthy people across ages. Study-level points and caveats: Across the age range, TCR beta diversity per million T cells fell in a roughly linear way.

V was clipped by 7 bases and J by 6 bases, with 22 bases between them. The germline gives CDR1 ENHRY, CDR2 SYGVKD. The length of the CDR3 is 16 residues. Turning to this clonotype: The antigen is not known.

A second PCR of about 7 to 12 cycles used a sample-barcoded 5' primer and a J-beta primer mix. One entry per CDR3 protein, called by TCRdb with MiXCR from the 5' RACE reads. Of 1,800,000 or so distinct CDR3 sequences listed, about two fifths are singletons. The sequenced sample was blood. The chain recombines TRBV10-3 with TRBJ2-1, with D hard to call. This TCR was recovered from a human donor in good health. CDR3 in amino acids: CAIMSATARPSNEQFF. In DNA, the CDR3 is TGTGCCATCATGAGCGCCACCGCAAGGCCTTCCAATGAGCAGTTCTTC.